Following are 21 T cell receptor beta chains from one sample sequenced in a study of T-cell reconstitution after alpha-beta-depleted transplantation in children. Researchers prepared the TCRbeta library using unique molecular identifiers, the study reports. TCRdb re-derived calls from the PCR reads in MiXCR, one entry per CDR3 protein. The data contain 450,000 to 600,000 distinct CDR3 sequences, around 16% of them singletons. The sequencing used PBMCs from the stem cell graft donor, collected from the stem cell graft. These receptors were collected from a human donor who donated a stem cell graft to a child with acute lymphoblastic leukemia.

The V and J genes are TRBV18 and TRBJ2-5; the D gene is possibly TRBD1 (6 bases). Per germline, CDR1 KGHSH and CDR2 LQKENI. The V and J ends lost 3 bases and 3 bases respectively, with 14 bases between them. This CDR3 is 15 amino acids long. The CDR3 DNA reads as TGTGCCAGCTCACCCCTGGGGGCCACCGAAGAGACCCAGTACTTC. This gives the protein CASSPLGATEETQYF.

This chain joins TRBV27 and TRBJ2-1; D gene uncertain. The germline V and J ends were trimmed by 5 bases and 0 bases, with 11 bases remaining between them. CDR1 and CDR2 (germline): MNHEY, SMNVEV (reference sequence). CDR3 length equals 15 residues. The CDR3 DNA reads as TGTGCCAGCAGTCATAGCCTCTCCTCCTACAATGAGCAGTTCTTC. This encodes CASSHSLSSYNEQFF.

This clonotype occurred once. This sequence joins TRBV6-5 and TRBJ1-6; a weak D match, TRBD1 (5 bases). The CDR3 runs 14 residues. V dropped 0 bases and J dropped 9 bases, with 9 bases sitting between them. CDR1 and CDR2 (germline): MNHEY, SVGAGI. CDR3 nucleotide sequence: TGTGCCAGCAGTTACTCGACTGGGACTTCACCCCTCCACTTT. Translating it yields CASSYSTGTSPLHF.

V is TRBV7-3 and J is TRBJ2-1; TRBD2 aligns across 7 bases. Germline V gene data show CDR1 as SGHTA and CDR2 as FQGTGA. This CDR3 is built from 18 residues. V lost 3 bases, J lost 9 bases, and 20 bases stayed unmatched. CDR3 region: CASSFGANGLVITGEQFF. The CDR3 DNA sequence: TGTGCCAGCAGCTTTGGGGCGAATGGACTAGTGATAACCGGTGAGCAGTTCTTC.

This clonotype has more than one count but fewer than ten. V is TRBV12-3 or TRBV12-4 and J is TRBJ1-2; 9 bases are a match to TRBD1. CDR3 size: 13 residues. Trimming at V came to 5 bases and at J to 8 bases, leaving 6 bases not matched to a gene. CDR3 sequence reads: CASSQGQGRGYTF. CDR3 sequence (DNA): TGTGCCAGCAGTCAGGGACAGGGCCGAGGCTACACCTTC.

A few counts support this clonotype. The chain employs TRBV12-3 or TRBV12-4 and TRBJ2-1; D may be TRBD2 (6 bases). The CDR3 runs 15 residues. The V gene lost 6 bases and the J gene lost 5 bases, with 17 bases spanning the gap. Written as DNA, the CDR3 is TGTGCCAGCAGGACCTCCGGGACTCCGCACAATGAGCAGTTCTTC. Translation gives CASRTSGTPHNEQFF.

This clonotype was picked up a small number of times. The CDR3: CASSIGTAPYGYTF. The CDR3 DNA reads TGTGCCAGCAGCATTGGGACAGCGCCCTATGGCTACACCTTC. The rearrangement links TRBV7-9 to TRBJ1-2; 7 bases match TRBD1. V dropped 5 bases and J dropped 4; count of bases not matched to a gene: 7. From germline, CDR1 is SEHNR and CDR2 FQNEAQ (reference sequence). The CDR3 extends over 14 amino acids.

The sample holds a few counts of this clonotype. The V call is TRBV5-1, the J call TRBJ2-7; no reliable D call. The CDR3 totals 12 residues. CDR1 is SGHRS, CDR2 YFSETQ, per germline. The ends were cut back, 5 bases at V and 1 base at J, with 7 bases in the middle. This CDR3 reads CASRGNSYEQYF. CDR3 nucleotides: TGCGCCAGCAGGGGGAATTCCTACGAGCAGTACTTC.

This clonotype came up a few times. The V and J genes are TRBV5-1 and TRBJ2-7; 7 bases match TRBD1. CDR1 and CDR2 from the germline V gene are SGHRS and YFSETQ. This CDR3 region has 14 residues. Unmatched junction bases numbered 6, after V lost 0 bases and J lost 6 bases. For the CDR3, the DNA is TGCGCCAGCAGCTTGGGACAGGGAAGCGGCGAGCAGTACTTC. It translates to CASSLGQGSGEQYF.

This clonotype was counted only a few times. This sequence joins TRBV5-4 and TRBJ2-1; 11 nucleotides match TRBD2. Germline loops: CDR1 SGHNT, CDR2 YYREEE (reference sequence). The CDR3 runs 20 residues. V trimming: 1 base; J trimming: 1 base; junction bases outside the gene matches: 13. The CDR3 DNA follows: TGTGCCAGCAGCTTGATGGTGTCTAGCGGGAGGAGGGGGTCCTACAATGAGCAGTTCTTC. It translates to CASSLMVSSGRRGSYNEQFF.

This clonotype came up a few times. This chain connects TRBV27 to TRBJ2-5, with 8 bases matching TRBD1. The CDR3 extends over 18 amino acids. Germline CDR1 MNHEY, CDR2 SMNVEV (reference sequence). V lost 5 bases and J lost 2; bases outside the gene matches: 16. In DNA, the CDR3 is TGTGCCAGCAGTCCCCAGGGCGGTACCGGGACAGGTCAAGAGACCCAGTACTTC. This translates into CASSPQGGTGTGQETQYF.

The chain employs TRBV20-1 and TRBJ2-3; 8 nucleotides align to TRBD2. CDR1 is DFQATT and CDR2 is SNEGSKA in the germline V gene (reference sequence). The CDR3 covers 14 residues. With V trimmed by 3 bases and J by 4 bases, 6 bases remained unmatched. CDR3 amino acids: CSARSGRVADTQYF. CDR3 sequence (DNA): TGCAGTGCTAGGAGCGGGAGAGTCGCAGATACGCAGTATTTT.

This clonotype was picked up a small number of times. The chain couples TRBV29-1 to TRBJ2-2; the D is unclear. The CDR3 covers 14 residues. Germline V CDR1 and CDR2: SQVTM, ANQGSEA. Trimming left V 2 bases short and J 4 bases short, with 11 bases between. The CDR3 spells CSVEFSLGTGELFF. CDR3 DNA: TGCAGCGTTGAATTCTCTCTGGGCACCGGGGAGCTGTTTTTT.

The V call is TRBV19, the J call TRBJ2-1; D might be TRBD2 (5 bases). The CDR3 is 13 residues long. In germline, CDR1 is LNHDA, CDR2 SQIVND (reference sequence). V lost 5 bases to trimming and J lost 5 bases, with 10 bases between them. Written as DNA, the CDR3 is TGTGCCAGTAGTGAACTAGTCCACAATGAGCAGTTCTTC. It yields the protein CASSELVHNEQFF.

The rearrangement uses TRBV5-4 and TRBJ2-3, with D hard to call. V shed 2 bases and J shed 6 bases, with 7 bases lying between them. The CDR3 is 12 amino acids. Germline V CDR1 and CDR2: SGHNT, YYREEE (reference sequence). Here the CDR3 reads CASSFLMDTQYF. CDR3 bases: TGTGCCAGCAGCTTTCTCATGGATACGCAGTATTTT.

The genes are TRBV11-2 and TRBJ1-1; TRBD1 matches 8 bases. The ends lost 5 bases at V and 2 bases at J; junction bases unmatched: 7. Germline V gene lookup returns CDR1 SGHAT and CDR2 FQNNGV. The CDR3 consists of 15 residues. Here the CDR3 reads CASSTLTGVNTEAFF. CDR3 in DNA: TGTGCCAGCAGCACATTGACAGGGGTAAACACTGAAGCTTTCTTT.

The rearrangement joins TRBV7-2 to TRBJ1-1; weak D call: TRBD1 (5 bases). Trimming took 1 base from V and 11 from J, leaving 8 bases between them. Germline assignment: CDR1 SGHTA and CDR2 FQGNSA. The CDR3 loop spans 11 amino acids. The CDR3 sequence: CASSLGGIAFF. CDR3 nucleotide sequence: TGTGCCAGCAGCTTAGGGGGGATCGCTTTCTTT.

The rearrangement joins TRBV12-3 or TRBV12-4 to TRBJ2-7, with TRBD1 matching 9 bases. Trimming at V came to 4 bases and at J to 6 bases, leaving 7 bases not matched to a gene. The CDR3 runs 14 residues. In nucleotides, the CDR3 is TGTGCCAGCAGTTATGGACAGGGGACAGCCGAGCAGTACTTC. This gives the protein CASSYGQGTAEQYF.

This CDR3 is CASSLEVGGYTF. Written as DNA, the CDR3 is TGCGCCAGCAGCTTGGAGGTAGGAGGCTACACCTTC. The V and J genes are TRBV5-1 and TRBJ1-2; D is unresolved. V lost 0 bases and J 8 bases, leaving 8 bases between the germline ends. CDR1 SGHRS and CDR2 YFSETQ come from the germline V gene. The CDR3 length is 12 residues.

This clonotype was counted at least ten times. The rearrangement joins TRBV4-1 to TRBJ2-7; D ambiguous. The CDR3 has 14 residues. The germline CDR1 and CDR2 sequences are MGHRA and YSYEKL. Between the trimmed V and J ends, which lost 1 base and 2 bases, there was a span of 9 bases. CDR3 amino acids: CASSQVPAAYEQYF. CDR3 nucleotide sequence: TGCGCCAGCAGCCAAGTGCCGGCGGCCTACGAGCAGTACTTC.

This clonotype occurred many times. The chain couples TRBV3-1 to TRBJ2-3, with 9 bases aligning to TRBD2. Germline V gives CDR1 LGHDT, CDR2 YNNKEL (reference sequence). The trim removed 7 bases at V and 1 base at J, leaving 3 bases unmatched. This CDR3 is built from 14 residues. The CDR3 nucleotides are TGTGCCAGCAATCTAGCGGGACGCACAGATACGCAGTATTTT. Its protein product is CASNLAGRTDTQYF.